The source of this T cell receptor (beta chain) is a study of blood T cell repertoires in COVID-19. Study information: The cDNA or gDNA used as material had been derived from T cells, B-cell-depleted T cells, or PBMCs.

Sequencing was performed with immunoSEQ multiplex PCR; in TCRdb, only in-frame clones are kept and a portion is missing. The data show over 200,000 clones, 91% seen once. The length of the CDR3 is 12 residues. Trimming pared 5 bases from V and 3 bases from J, leaving 8 bases between. From germline, CDR1 is SGHDT and CDR2 YYEEEE. As regards this clone: This same CDR3 is encoded by further DNA sequences in the sample.

The sample taken for sequencing was peripheral blood. The receptor was derived from a person under 35 with COVID-19, enrolled during active disease. V gene TRBV5-6 combines with J gene TRBJ1-2; D is possibly TRBD1 (6 bases). The CDR3 protein is CASSAGDYGYTF. DNA for the CDR3: TGTGCCAGCAGTGCAGGGGACTATGGCTACACCTTC.